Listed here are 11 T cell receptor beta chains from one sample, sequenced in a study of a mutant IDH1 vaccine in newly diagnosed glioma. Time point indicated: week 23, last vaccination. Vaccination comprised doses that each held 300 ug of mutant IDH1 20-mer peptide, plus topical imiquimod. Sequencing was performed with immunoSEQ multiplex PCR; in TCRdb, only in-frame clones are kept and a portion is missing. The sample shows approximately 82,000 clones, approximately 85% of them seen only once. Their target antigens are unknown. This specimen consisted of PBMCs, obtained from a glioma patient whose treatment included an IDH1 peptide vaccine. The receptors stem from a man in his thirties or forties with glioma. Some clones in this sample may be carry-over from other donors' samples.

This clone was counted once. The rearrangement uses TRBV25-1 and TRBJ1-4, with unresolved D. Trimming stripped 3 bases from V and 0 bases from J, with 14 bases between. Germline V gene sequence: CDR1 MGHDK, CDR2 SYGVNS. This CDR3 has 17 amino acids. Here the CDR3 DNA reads TGTGCCAGCAGTGATACCCGATTTACTGCAACTAATGAAAAACTGTTTTTT. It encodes CASSDTRFTATNEKLFF.

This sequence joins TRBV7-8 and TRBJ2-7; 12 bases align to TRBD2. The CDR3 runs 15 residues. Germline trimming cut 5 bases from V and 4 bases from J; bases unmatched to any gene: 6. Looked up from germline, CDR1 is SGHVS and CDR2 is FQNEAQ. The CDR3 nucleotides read TGTGCCAGCAGCCCGACTAGCGGGAGCTTGTACGAGCAGTACTTC. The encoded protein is CASSPTSGSLYEQYF.

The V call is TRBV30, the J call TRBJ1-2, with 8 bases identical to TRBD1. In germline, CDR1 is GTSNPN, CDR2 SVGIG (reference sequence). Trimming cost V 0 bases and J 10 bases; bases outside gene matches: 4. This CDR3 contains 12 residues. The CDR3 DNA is TGTGCCTGGAGTGTCACGACAGGGGACTACACCTTC. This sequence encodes CAWSVTTGDYTF.

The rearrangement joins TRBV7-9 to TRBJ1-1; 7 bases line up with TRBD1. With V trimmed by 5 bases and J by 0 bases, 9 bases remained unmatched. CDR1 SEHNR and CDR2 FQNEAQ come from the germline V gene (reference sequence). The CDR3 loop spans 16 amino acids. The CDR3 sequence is CASSPWDRVMNTEAFF. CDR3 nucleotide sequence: TGTGCCAGCAGCCCCTGGGACAGAGTCATGAACACTGAAGCTTTCTTT. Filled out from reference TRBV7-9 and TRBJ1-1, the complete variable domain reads DTGVSQNPRHKITKRGQNVTFRCDPISEHNRLYWYRQTLGQGPEFLTYFQNEAQLEKSRLLSDRFSAERPKGSFSTLEIQRTEQGDSAMYLCASSPWDRVMNTEAFFGQGTRLTVV.

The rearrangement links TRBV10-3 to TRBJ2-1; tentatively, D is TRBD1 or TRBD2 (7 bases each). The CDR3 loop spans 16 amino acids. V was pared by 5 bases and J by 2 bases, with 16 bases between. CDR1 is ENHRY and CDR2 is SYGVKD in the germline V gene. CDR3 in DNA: TGTGCCATCAGTCCAGGGGGGGACAGAACCTACAATGAGCAGTTCTTC. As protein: CAISPGGDRTYNEQFF.

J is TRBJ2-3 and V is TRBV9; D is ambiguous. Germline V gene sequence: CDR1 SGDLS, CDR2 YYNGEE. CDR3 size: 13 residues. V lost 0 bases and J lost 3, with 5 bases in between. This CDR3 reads CASSVALTDTQYF. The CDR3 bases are TGTGCCAGCAGCGTAGCTTTGACAGATACGCAGTATTTT.

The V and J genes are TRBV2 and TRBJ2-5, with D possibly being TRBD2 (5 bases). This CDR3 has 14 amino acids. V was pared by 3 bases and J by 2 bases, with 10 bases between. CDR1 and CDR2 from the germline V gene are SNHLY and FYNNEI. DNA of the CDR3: TGTGCCAGCAGTGACCGCGGCGGGCAAGAGACCCAGTACTTC. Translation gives CASSDRGGQETQYF.

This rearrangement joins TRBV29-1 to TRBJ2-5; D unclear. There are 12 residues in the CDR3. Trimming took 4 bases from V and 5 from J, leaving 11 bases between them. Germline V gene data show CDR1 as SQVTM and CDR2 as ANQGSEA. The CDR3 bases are TGCAGCGTTGCAAAGTCCAGGGAGACCCAGTACTTC. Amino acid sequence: CSVAKSRETQYF.

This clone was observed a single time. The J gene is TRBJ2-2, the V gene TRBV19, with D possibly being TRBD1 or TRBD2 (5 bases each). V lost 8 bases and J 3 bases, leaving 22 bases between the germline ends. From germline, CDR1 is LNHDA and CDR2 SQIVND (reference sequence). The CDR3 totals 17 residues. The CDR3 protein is CASYKQDGKWDTGELFF. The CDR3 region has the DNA TGTGCCAGTTACAAACAGGACGGGAAGTGGGACACCGGGGAGCTGTTTTTT.

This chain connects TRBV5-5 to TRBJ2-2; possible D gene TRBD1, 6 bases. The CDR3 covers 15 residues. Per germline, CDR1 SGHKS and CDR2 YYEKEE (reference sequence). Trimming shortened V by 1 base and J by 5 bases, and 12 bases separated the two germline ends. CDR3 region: CASSLIPGETGELFF. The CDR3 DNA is TGTGCCAGCAGCTTGATCCCAGGGGAAACCGGGGAGCTGTTTTTT.

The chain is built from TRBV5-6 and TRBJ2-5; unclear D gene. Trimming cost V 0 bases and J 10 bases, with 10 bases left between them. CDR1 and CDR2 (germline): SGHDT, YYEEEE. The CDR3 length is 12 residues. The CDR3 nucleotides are TGTGCCAGCAGCTTGGGCAGAAGAGACCAGTACTTC. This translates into CASSLGRRDQYF. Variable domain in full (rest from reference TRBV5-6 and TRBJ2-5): DAGVTQSPTHLIKTRGQQVTLRCSPKSGHDTVSWYQQALGQGPQFIFQYYEEEERQRGNFPDRFSGHQFPNYSSELNVNALLLGDSALYLCASSLGRRDQYFGPGTRLLVL.